The clone carrying this T cell receptor beta chain was detected only once. This sample is part of a study of blood T cell repertoires in COVID-19. This table comes from immunoSEQ multiplex PCR, and its TCRdb copy is limited to in-frame clones, with some not included. The data show approximately 300,000 clones, 70% to 90% seen once. This TCR was sampled from a woman aged 30 to 39 who had recovered from COVID-19. The source material was PBMCs or T cells enriched from blood (not recorded which).

The CDR3 DNA sequence: TGTGCCAGCAGCGTAGAGGGGACAGGGGGGCAGCCCCAGCATTTT. Protein sequence: CASSVEGTGGQPQHF. The chain recombines TRBV9 with TRBJ1-5, with 11 bases fitting TRBD1. The CDR3 spans 15 residues. From germline, CDR1 is SGDLS and CDR2 YYNGEE. Germline trimming cut 0 bases from V and 7 bases from J; bases unmatched to any gene: 3.